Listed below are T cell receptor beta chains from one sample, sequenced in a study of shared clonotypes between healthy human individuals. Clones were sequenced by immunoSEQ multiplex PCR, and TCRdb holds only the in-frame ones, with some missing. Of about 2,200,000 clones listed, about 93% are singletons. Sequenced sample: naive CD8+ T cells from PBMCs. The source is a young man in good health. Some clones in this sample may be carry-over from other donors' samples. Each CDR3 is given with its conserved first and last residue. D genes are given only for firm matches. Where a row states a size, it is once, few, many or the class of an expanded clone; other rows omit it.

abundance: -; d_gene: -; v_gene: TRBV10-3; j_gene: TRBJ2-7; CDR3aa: CAISELHSSYEQYF; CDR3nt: TGTGCCATCAGTGAGCTGCACAGCTCCTACGAGCAGTACTTC
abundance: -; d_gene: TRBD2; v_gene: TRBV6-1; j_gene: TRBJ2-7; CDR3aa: CASSVLAGGSYEQYF; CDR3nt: TGTGCCAGCAGTGTACTAGCGGGAGGGTCCTACGAGCAGTACTTC
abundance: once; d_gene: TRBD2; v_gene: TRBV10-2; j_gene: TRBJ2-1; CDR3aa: CASSFLAGEDYNEQFF; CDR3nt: TGCGCCAGCAGTTTTCTAGCGGGAGAGGACTACAATGAGCAGTTCTTC
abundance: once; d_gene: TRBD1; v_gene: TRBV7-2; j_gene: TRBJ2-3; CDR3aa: CASSTGQGWADTQYF; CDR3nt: TGTGCCAGCAGCACAGGACAGGGGTGGGCAGATACGCAGTATTTT
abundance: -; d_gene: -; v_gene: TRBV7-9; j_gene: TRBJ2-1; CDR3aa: CASSQPGLPDNEQFF; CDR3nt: TGTGCCAGCAGCCAGCCGGGCCTCCCCGACAATGAGCAGTTCTTC
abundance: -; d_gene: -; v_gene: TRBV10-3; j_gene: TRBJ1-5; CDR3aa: CAISKDGSLNQPQHF; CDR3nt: TGTGCCATCTCCAAGGACGGTTCCCTAAATCAGCCCCAGCATTTT
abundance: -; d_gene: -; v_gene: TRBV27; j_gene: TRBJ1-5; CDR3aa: CASNAGSGSNQPQHF; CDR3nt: TGTGCCAGCAACGCCGGCAGCGGTAGCAATCAGCCCCAGCATTTT
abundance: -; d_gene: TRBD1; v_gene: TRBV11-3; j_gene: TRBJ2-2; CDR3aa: CASSPRGTAVNTGELFF; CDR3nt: TGTGCCAGCAGCCCAAGGGGGACAGCAGTAAACACCGGGGAGCTGTTTTTT
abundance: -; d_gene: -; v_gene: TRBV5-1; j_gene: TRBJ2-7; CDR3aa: CASTSGPGAYEQYF; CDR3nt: TGCGCCAGCACCTCGGGACCAGGGGCCTACGAGCAGTACTTC
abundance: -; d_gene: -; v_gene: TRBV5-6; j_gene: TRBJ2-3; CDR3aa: CASSPPRGTVGADTQYF; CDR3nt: TGTGCCAGCAGCCCACCGCGGGGCACGGTGGGGGCAGATACGCAGTATTTT
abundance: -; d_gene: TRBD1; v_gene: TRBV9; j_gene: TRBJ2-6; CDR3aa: CASSVPGTGATGANVLTF; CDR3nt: TGTGCCAGCAGCGTGCCCGGGACAGGGGCAACAGGGGCCAACGTCCTGACTTTC
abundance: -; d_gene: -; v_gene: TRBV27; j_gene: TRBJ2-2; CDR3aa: CASYQGAGELFF; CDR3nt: TGTGCCAGTTACCAGGGAGCCGGGGAGCTGTTTTTT
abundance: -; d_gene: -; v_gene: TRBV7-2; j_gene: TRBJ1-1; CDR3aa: CASSLVGMNTEAFF; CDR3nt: TGTGCCAGCAGCTTAGTGGGAATGAACACTGAAGCTTTCTTT
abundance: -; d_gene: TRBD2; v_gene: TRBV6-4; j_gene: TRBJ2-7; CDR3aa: CASKPLAESSYEQYF; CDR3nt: TGTGCCAGCAAACCACTAGCGGAATCCTCCTACGAGCAGTACTTC
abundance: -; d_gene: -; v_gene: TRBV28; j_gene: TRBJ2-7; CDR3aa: CASSLRDTGSYEQYF; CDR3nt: TGTGCCAGCAGTTTACGGGACACGGGCTCCTACGAGCAGTACTTC
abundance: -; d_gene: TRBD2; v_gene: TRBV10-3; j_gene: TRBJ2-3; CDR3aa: CAISEINVISGSNTDTQYF; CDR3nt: TGTGCCATCAGTGAGATCAACGTAATTAGCGGGAGTAACACAGATACGCAGTATTTT
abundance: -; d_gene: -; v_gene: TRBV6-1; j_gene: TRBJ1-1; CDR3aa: CASSGTTRNTEAFF; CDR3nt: TGTGCCAGCAGCGGAACGACAAGGAACACTGAAGCTTTCTTT
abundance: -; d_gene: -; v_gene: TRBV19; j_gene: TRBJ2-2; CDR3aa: CASSGHWGAGTGELFF; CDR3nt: TGTGCCAGTAGTGGACATTGGGGGGCGGGCACCGGGGAGCTGTTTTTT
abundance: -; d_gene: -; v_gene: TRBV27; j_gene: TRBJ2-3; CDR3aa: CASNSGTSTDTQYF; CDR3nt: TGTGCCAGCAACTCCGGGACTAGCACAGATACGCAGTATTTT
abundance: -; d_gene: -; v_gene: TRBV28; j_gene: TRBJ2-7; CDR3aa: CASSRQEYEQYF; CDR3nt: TGTGCCAGCAGCCGACAGGAATACGAGCAGTACTTC
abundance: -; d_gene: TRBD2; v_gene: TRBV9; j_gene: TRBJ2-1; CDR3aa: CASSDSGVSYNEQFF; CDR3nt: TGTGCCAGCAGCGATAGCGGGGTCTCCTACAATGAGCAGTTCTTC
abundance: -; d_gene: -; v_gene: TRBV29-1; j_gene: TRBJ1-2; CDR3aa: CSVDGDFKGTGGYTF; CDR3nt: TGCAGCGTTGACGGGGATTTCAAGGGGACGGGTGGCTACACCTTC
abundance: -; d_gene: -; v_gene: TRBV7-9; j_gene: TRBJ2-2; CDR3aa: CASHQSNTGELFF; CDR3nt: TGTGCCAGCCATCAATCGAACACCGGGGAGCTGTTTTTT
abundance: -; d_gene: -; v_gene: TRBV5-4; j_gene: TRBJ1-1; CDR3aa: CASSPSYGDTEAFF; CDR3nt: TGTGCCAGCAGCCCGAGTTACGGGGACACTGAAGCTTTCTTT
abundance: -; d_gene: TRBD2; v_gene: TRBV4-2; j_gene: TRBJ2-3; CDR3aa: CASSQGAGGTDTQYF; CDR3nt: TGTGCCAGCAGCCAAGGGGCGGGAGGGACAGATACGCAGTATTTT
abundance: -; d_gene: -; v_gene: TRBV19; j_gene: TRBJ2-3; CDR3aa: CASSPWAGDTQYF; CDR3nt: TGTGCCAGTAGTCCCTGGGCCGGAGATACGCAGTATTTT
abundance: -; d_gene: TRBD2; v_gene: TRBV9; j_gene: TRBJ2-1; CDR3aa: CASSVGGSRSNEQFF; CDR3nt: TGTGCCAGCAGCGTAGGCGGGAGTAGGTCCAATGAGCAGTTCTTC
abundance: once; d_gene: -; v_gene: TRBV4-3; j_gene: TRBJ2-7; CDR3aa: CASSQDPLFGTEANEQYF; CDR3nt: TGCGCCAGCAGCCAAGATCCGTTGTTCGGGACTGAGGCGAACGAGCAGTACTTC
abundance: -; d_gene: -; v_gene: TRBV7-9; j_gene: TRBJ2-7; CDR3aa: CASSPRPAGVYEQYF; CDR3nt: TGTGCCAGCAGCCCAAGGCCAGCGGGCGTCTACGAGCAGTACTTC
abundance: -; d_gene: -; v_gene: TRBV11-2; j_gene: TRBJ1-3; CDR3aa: CASSLSGPSGNTIYF; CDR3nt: TGTGCCAGCAGCTTATCGGGGCCCTCTGGAAACACCATATATTTT
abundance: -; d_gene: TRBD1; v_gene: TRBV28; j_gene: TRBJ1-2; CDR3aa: CASSGTGDYGYTF; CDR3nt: TGTGCCAGCAGCGGGACAGGAGACTATGGCTACACCTTC
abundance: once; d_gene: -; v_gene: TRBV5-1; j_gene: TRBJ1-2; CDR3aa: CASSLDGYGYTF; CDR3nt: TGCGCCAGCAGCTTGGACGGCTATGGCTACACCTTC
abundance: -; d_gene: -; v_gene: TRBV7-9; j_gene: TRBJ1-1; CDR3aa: CASSLGRGRKTEAFF; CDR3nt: TGTGCCAGCAGCTTAGGTCGGGGGAGGAAAACTGAAGCTTTCTTT
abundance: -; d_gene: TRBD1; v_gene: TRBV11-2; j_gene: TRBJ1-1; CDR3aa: CASSSGQDTEAFF; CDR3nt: TGTGCCAGCAGCTCGGGACAGGACACTGAAGCTTTCTTT
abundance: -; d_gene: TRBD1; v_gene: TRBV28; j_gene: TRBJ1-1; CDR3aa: CASSSPYRGHTEAFF; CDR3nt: TGTGCCAGCAGTTCCCCTTACAGGGGGCACACTGAAGCTTTCTTT
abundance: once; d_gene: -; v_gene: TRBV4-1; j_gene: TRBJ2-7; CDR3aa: CASSQERDSYEQYF; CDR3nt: TGCGCCAGCAGCCAAGAGCGGGACTCCTACGAGCAGTACTTC
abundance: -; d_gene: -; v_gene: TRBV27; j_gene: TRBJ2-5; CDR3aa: CASSNGTLKETQYF; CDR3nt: TGTGCCAGCAGTAACGGGACCCTTAAAGAGACCCAGTACTTC
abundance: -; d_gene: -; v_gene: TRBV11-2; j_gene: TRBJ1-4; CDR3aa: CASSLVLGRANEKLFF; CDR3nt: TGTGCCAGCAGCTTAGTTTTGGGCAGGGCGAATGAAAAACTGTTTTTT
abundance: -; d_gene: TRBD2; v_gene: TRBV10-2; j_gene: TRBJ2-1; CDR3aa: CATLGTSRSWGEQFF; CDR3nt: TGCGCCACCCTCGGGACTAGCCGTAGCTGGGGGGAGCAGTTCTTC
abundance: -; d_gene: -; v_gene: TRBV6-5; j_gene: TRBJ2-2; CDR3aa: CASTLGVFTGELFF; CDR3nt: TGTGCCAGCACCCTGGGAGTCTTCACCGGGGAGCTGTTTTTT
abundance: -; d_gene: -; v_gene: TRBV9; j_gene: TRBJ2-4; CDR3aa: CASSAQGAKNIQYF; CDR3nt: TGTGCCAGCAGCGCTCAGGGGGCCAAAAACATTCAGTACTTC
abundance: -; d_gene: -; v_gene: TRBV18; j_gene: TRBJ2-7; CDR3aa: CASSSGSGIYEQYF; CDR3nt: TGTGCCAGCTCATCCGGCTCTGGCATCTACGAGCAGTACTTC
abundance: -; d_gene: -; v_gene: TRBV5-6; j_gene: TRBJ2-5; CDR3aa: CASSTLTEGRVQETQYF; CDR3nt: TGTGCCAGCAGCACGCTCACGGAGGGCAGGGTTCAAGAGACCCAGTACTTC
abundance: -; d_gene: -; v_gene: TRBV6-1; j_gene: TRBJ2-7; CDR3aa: CASSERRPGTLSSYEQYF; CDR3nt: TGTGCCAGCAGTGAAAGGAGGCCGGGGACCCTTTCCTCCTACGAGCAGTACTTC
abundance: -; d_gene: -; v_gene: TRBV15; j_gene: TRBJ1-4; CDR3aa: CATSGGRLLNEKLFF; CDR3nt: TGTGCCACCAGCGGGGGGAGGCTACTAAATGAAAAACTGTTTTTT
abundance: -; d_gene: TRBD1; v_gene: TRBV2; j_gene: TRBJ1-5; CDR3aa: CASNPQGVGNQPQHF; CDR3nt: TGTGCCAGCAACCCACAGGGGGTAGGCAATCAGCCCCAGCATTTT
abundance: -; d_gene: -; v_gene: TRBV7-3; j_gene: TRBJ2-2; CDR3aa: CASSFPLGGPNTGELFF; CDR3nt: TGTGCCAGCAGCTTCCCCCTTGGGGGGCCAAACACCGGGGAGCTGTTTTTT
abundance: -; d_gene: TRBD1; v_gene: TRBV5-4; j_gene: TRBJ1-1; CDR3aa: CASSYMTGGMDTEAFF; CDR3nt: TGTGCCAGCAGCTATATGACAGGGGGTATGGACACTGAAGCTTTCTTT
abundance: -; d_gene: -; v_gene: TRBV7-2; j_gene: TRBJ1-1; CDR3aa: CASSLESPGGGNTEAFF; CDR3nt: TGTGCCAGCAGCTTAGAAAGTCCCGGGGGCGGGAACACTGAAGCTTTCTTT
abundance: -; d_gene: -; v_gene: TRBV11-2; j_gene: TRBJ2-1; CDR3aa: CASSLGRLSSYNEQFF; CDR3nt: TGTGCCAGCAGCTTGGGACGACTGAGCTCCTACAATGAGCAGTTCTTC
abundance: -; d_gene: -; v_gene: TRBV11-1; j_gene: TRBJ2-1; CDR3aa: CASSVTGWGSVVLNEQFF; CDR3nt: TGTGCCAGCAGCGTGACAGGCTGGGGGAGCGTAGTCCTTAATGAGCAGTTCTTC